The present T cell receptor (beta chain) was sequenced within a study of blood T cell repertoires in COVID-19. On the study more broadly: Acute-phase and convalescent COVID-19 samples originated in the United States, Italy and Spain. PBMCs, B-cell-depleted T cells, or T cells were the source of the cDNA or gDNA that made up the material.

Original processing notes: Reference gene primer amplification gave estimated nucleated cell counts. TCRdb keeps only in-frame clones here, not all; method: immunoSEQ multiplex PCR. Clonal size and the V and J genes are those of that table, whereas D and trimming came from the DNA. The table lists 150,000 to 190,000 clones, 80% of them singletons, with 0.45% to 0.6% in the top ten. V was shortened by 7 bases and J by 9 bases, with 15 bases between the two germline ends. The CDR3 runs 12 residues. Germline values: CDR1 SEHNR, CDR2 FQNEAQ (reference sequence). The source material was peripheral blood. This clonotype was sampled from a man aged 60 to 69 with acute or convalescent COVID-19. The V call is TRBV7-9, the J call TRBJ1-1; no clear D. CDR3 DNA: TGTGCCAGCAAACCGATGGAGGCCCAAGCTTTCTTT. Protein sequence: CASKPMEAQAFF.